This is a list of T cell receptor beta chains from one sample in a study of response to subunit inactivated influenza vaccine. Each CDR3 protein gets one entry after TCRdb re-called the RT-PCR reads with MiXCR. The sample lists about 300,000 distinct CDR3 sequences, around 20% occurring once. The specimen was PBMCs from blood, collected 21 months after vaccination. These receptors were taken from a man in his fifties or sixties who received an inactivated influenza vaccine. CDR3s include the opening cysteine and the closing phenylalanine or tryptophan. A D gene is named only where the DNA matches it firmly. For some rows the clone size is stated as once, few or many, or as a class when expanded; others skip it.

v_gene: TRBV11-2; j_gene: TRBJ2-7; abundance: once; len: 15; d_gene: NA; CDR3aa: CASSLVVGDTYEQYF; CDR3nt: TGTGCCAGCAGCTTAGTCGTTGGGGACACGTACGAGCAGTACTTC
v_gene: TRBV6-1; j_gene: TRBJ2-7; abundance: NA; len: 13; d_gene: NA; CDR3aa: CASSKPDRWRQYF; CDR3nt: TGTGCCAGCAGTAAACCTGACAGGTGGCGGCAGTACTTC
v_gene: TRBV5-1; j_gene: TRBJ1-2; abundance: NA; len: 15; d_gene: NA; CDR3aa: CASSGGGLARYGYTF; CDR3nt: TGCGCCAGCAGCGGTGGTGGGCTGGCGCGCTATGGCTACACCTTC
v_gene: TRBV4-3; j_gene: TRBJ1-2; abundance: few; len: 15; d_gene: TRBD1; CDR3aa: CASSPGQTPNYGYTF; CDR3nt: TGCGCCAGCAGCCCGGGACAGACTCCTAACTATGGCTACACCTTC
v_gene: TRBV6-1; j_gene: TRBJ1-5; abundance: few; len: 13; d_gene: TRBD1; CDR3aa: CASSGQDNQPQHF; CDR3nt: TGTGCCAGCAGCGGACAGGACAATCAGCCCCAGCATTTT
v_gene: TRBV12-3/TRBV12-4; j_gene: TRBJ2-7; abundance: few; len: 14; d_gene: TRBD2; CDR3aa: CASSSGRARYEQYF; CDR3nt: TGTGCCAGCAGTAGCGGGAGGGCGAGGTACGAGCAGTACTTC
v_gene: TRBV16; j_gene: TRBJ1-2; abundance: few; len: 15; d_gene: TRBD1; CDR3aa: CASSHTIPGTGGYTF; CDR3nt: TGTGCCAGCAGCCATACGATCCCAGGGACAGGTGGCTACACCTTC
v_gene: TRBV20-1; j_gene: TRBJ1-4; abundance: NA; len: 13; d_gene: NA; CDR3aa: CSCRIEPGEKLFF; CDR3nt: TGCAGCTGCAGGATTGAGCCCGGTGAAAAACTGTTTTTT
v_gene: TRBV6-5; j_gene: TRBJ2-7; abundance: NA; len: 13; d_gene: TRBD1; CDR3aa: CASSHGQVREQYF; CDR3nt: TGTGCCAGCAGTCACGGACAGGTCCGGGAGCAGTACTTC
v_gene: TRBV10-3; j_gene: TRBJ2-1; abundance: NA; len: 13; d_gene: NA; CDR3aa: CAISDLATNEQFF; CDR3nt: TGTGCCATCAGTGACTTGGCGACGAATGAGCAGTTCTTC
v_gene: TRBV12-3/TRBV12-4; j_gene: TRBJ2-3; abundance: NA; len: 14; d_gene: TRBD1; CDR3aa: CASRRDRGTDTQYF; CDR3nt: TGTGCCAGCAGGAGGGACAGAGGCACAGATACGCAGTATTTT
v_gene: TRBV10-3; j_gene: TRBJ1-2; abundance: NA; len: 14; d_gene: NA; CDR3aa: CAISESTGADGYTF; CDR3nt: TGTGCCATCAGTGAGTCGACGGGTGCGGATGGCTACACCTTC
v_gene: TRBV4-3; j_gene: TRBJ1-2; abundance: NA; len: 12; d_gene: NA; CDR3aa: CASSQENSGYTF; CDR3nt: TGCGCCAGCAGCCAAGAAAACTCCGGCTACACCTTC
v_gene: TRBV20-1; j_gene: TRBJ2-1; abundance: NA; len: 18; d_gene: NA; CDR3aa: CSARDPHEGGLTRDEQFF; CDR3nt: TGCAGTGCTAGAGATCCGCACGAAGGAGGGCTAACCCGGGATGAGCAGTTCTTC
v_gene: TRBV2; j_gene: TRBJ2-7; abundance: NA; len: 16; d_gene: NA; CDR3aa: CASSAVRTVPPYEQYF; CDR3nt: TGTGCCAGCAGCGCCGTCAGGACTGTCCCCCCTTACGAGCAGTACTTC
v_gene: TRBV14; j_gene: TRBJ1-3; abundance: few; len: 16; d_gene: NA; CDR3aa: CASSQVGTNTGNTIYF; CDR3nt: TGTGCCAGCAGCCAAGTTGGCACAAATACTGGAAACACCATATATTTT
v_gene: TRBV19; j_gene: TRBJ1-5; abundance: few; len: 15; d_gene: TRBD1; CDR3aa: CASSPGQGRNQPQHF; CDR3nt: TGTGCCAGTAGTCCCGGACAGGGGCGCAATCAGCCCCAGCATTTT
v_gene: TRBV5-1; j_gene: TRBJ2-7; abundance: NA; len: 14; d_gene: TRBD1; CDR3aa: CASRQGQGIYEQYF; CDR3nt: TGCGCCAGCAGACAGGGACAGGGAATCTACGAGCAGTACTTC
v_gene: TRBV6-1; j_gene: TRBJ1-2; abundance: few; len: 15; d_gene: NA; CDR3aa: CASTLSTSLGMGYTF; CDR3nt: TGTGCCAGCACCCTCTCAACGTCGTTGGGGATGGGCTACACCTTC
v_gene: TRBV5-1; j_gene: TRBJ2-7; abundance: few; len: 15; d_gene: NA; CDR3aa: CASSKGPGGSYEQYF; CDR3nt: TGCGCCAGCAGCAAGGGACCCGGGGGCTCCTACGAGCAGTACTTC
v_gene: TRBV20-1; j_gene: TRBJ2-3; abundance: NA; len: 12; d_gene: NA; CDR3aa: CSAENSADTQYF; CDR3nt: TGCAGTGCGGAAAACAGCGCAGATACGCAGTATTTT
v_gene: TRBV29-1; j_gene: TRBJ2-7; abundance: NA; len: 12; d_gene: TRBD1; CDR3aa: CSVTGASYEQYF; CDR3nt: TGCAGCGTTACAGGGGCCTCCTACGAGCAGTACTTC
v_gene: TRBV7-6; j_gene: TRBJ1-3; abundance: NA; len: 17; d_gene: NA; CDR3aa: CASSLVAPPLSGNTIYF; CDR3nt: TGTGCCAGCAGCTTAGTGGCACCTCCCCTCTCTGGAAACACCATATATTTT
v_gene: TRBV6-1; j_gene: TRBJ2-7; abundance: once; len: 14; d_gene: TRBD1; CDR3aa: CASRGTGSSYEQYF; CDR3nt: TGTGCCAGCAGAGGGACAGGGAGCTCCTACGAGCAGTACTTC
v_gene: TRBV4-2; j_gene: TRBJ2-2; abundance: few; len: 14; d_gene: NA; CDR3aa: CASSQDGDTGELFF; CDR3nt: TGTGCCAGCAGCCAAGATGGGGACACCGGGGAGCTGTTTTTT
v_gene: TRBV5-1; j_gene: TRBJ2-1; abundance: NA; len: 15; d_gene: NA; CDR3aa: CASTKGGGVYNEQFF; CDR3nt: TGCGCCAGCACCAAGGGAGGGGGGGTCTACAATGAGCAGTTCTTC
v_gene: TRBV20-1; j_gene: TRBJ1-1; abundance: many; len: 12; d_gene: NA; CDR3aa: CYGGGAATEAFF; CDR3nt: TGCTATGGGGGGGGCGCGGCGACTGAAGCTTTCTTT
v_gene: TRBV2; j_gene: TRBJ1-6; abundance: many; len: 15; d_gene: NA; CDR3aa: CASSEEGKWNSPLHF; CDR3nt: TGTGCCAGCAGTGAAGAGGGAAAATGGAATTCACCCCTCCACTTT
v_gene: TRBV4-2; j_gene: TRBJ2-7; abundance: NA; len: 16; d_gene: NA; CDR3aa: CASSQEAGAFPYEQYF; CDR3nt: TGTGCCAGCAGCCAAGAAGCAGGGGCATTCCCCTACGAGCAGTACTTC
v_gene: TRBV15; j_gene: TRBJ2-1; abundance: NA; len: 14; d_gene: NA; CDR3aa: CATSQRSLLETHQF; CDR3nt: TGTGCCACCAGCCAAAGATCTTTACTAGAAACCCACCAATTC
v_gene: TRBV9; j_gene: TRBJ2-6; abundance: NA; len: 17; d_gene: TRBD1; CDR3aa: CASGGQELFSGANVLTF; CDR3nt: TGTGCCAGCGGGGGACAGGAGTTATTCTCTGGGGCCAACGTCCTGACTTTC
v_gene: TRBV4-3; j_gene: TRBJ1-2; abundance: many; len: 15; d_gene: TRBD1; CDR3aa: CASSQEPTGVYGYTF; CDR3nt: TGCGCCAGCAGCCAAGAACCGACAGGGGTATATGGCTACACCTTC
v_gene: TRBV11-2; j_gene: TRBJ1-1; abundance: many; len: 13; d_gene: NA; CDR3aa: CASSIPGQMTAFF; CDR3nt: TGTGCCAGCAGCATACCGGGCCAAATGACAGCTTTCTTT
v_gene: TRBV13; j_gene: TRBJ2-7; abundance: NA; len: 16; d_gene: TRBD2; CDR3aa: CASSPYLAGESYEQYF; CDR3nt: TGTGCCAGCAGCCCCTACCTAGCGGGGGAATCCTACGAGCAGTACTTC
v_gene: TRBV28; j_gene: TRBJ1-3; abundance: many; len: 14; d_gene: TRBD1; CDR3aa: CASSSTGAGNTIYF; CDR3nt: TGTGCCAGCAGTTCCACAGGGGCTGGAAACACCATATATTTT
v_gene: TRBV4-1; j_gene: TRBJ1-1; abundance: few; len: 16; d_gene: NA; CDR3aa: CASSQEPWVGVTEAFF; CDR3nt: TGCGCCAGCAGCCAAGAACCCTGGGTGGGGGTAACTGAAGCTTTCTTT